This TCR beta chain is drawn from a study of blood T cell repertoires in COVID-19. Study overall: Acute and convalescent COVID-19 samples came from the United States, Italy and Spain. In each case, the material was cDNA or gDNA derived from T cells, B-cell-depleted T cells, or PBMCs.

The table came from immunoSEQ multiplex PCR; TCRdb's copy has only in-frame clones and leaves some out. The sample has about 290,000 clones, around 90% seen once. The clonotype was recovered from a woman aged 35 to 49 who had recovered from COVID-19. Sequencing was performed on peripheral blood.

Here the CDR3 reads CASSEGTKQYF. The CDR3 coding sequence is TGTGCCAGCAGTGAAGGGACAAAGCAGTACTTC. The V gene is TRBV6-1, the J gene TRBJ2-7; a possible D gene is TRBD1 (5 bases). Germline V gene lookup returns CDR1 MNHNS and CDR2 SASEGT. This CDR3 is built from 11 residues. Trimming took off 1 base at V and 8 bases at J, with 6 bases between the two ends.